The 19 T cell receptor beta chains listed next were all sequenced from one sample in a study of cytomegalovirus exposure and HLA in healthy donors (dated by TCRdb to 2017 to 2019). Library preparation employed the immunoSEQ multiplex PCR assay. For the multiplex PCR, a mixture combining 60 forward primers for TCR Vbeta segments and 13 reverse primers for TCR Jbeta segments was used. Drawn from immuneACCESS, this table holds only the in-frame rearrangements with V and J called that TCRdb kept. Clones are partly lost; checked studies trace under half to an unresolved V gene and leave the rest unexplained. The sample table shows around 120,000 clones, and around 63% are seen once. Jointly, the top ten make up 9% to 10% of the sample. The sequencing sample was made of PBMCs. These receptors were taken from a man aged 35-49 years in good health and CMV-seropositive.

This chain connects TRBV25-1 to TRBJ2-6; 7 bases agree with TRBD2. The V gene's germline CDR1 is MGHDK and CDR2 SYGVNS. This CDR3 is 18 amino acids long. The junction had 19 bases not matched to a gene; V was cut back by 7 bases and J by 7 bases. The CDR3 nucleotides are TGTGCCAGCAAACGGGGGGATGGGCTCTCTATTTCAGCCAACGTCCTGACTTTC. Translation: CASKRGDGLSISANVLTF.

The chain combines TRBV11-1 with TRBJ2-1, with TRBD2 matching over 7 bases. V gave up 7 bases and J gave up 4 bases; unmatched junction bases: 10. The CDR3 consists of 15 residues. Germline CDR1 and CDR2: SGHAT and FQDESV (reference sequence). In DNA form, the CDR3 reads TGTGCCAGCACTCTTGGGGGGGGACTATACAATGAGCAGTTCTTC. It codes for CASTLGGGLYNEQFF. The entire variable domain, with the rest obtained from reference TRBV11-1 and TRBJ2-1, is as follows: EAEVAQSPRYKITEKSQAVAFWCDPISGHATLYWYRQILGQGPELLVQFQDESVVDDSQLPKDRFSAERLKGVDSTLKIQPAELGDSAMYLCASTLGGGLYNEQFFGPGTRLTVL.

This clone has a handful of counts. The genes are TRBV5-8 and TRBJ1-1; possible D gene TRBD1, 5 bases. The CDR3 contains 16 residues. The germline gives CDR1 SGHTS, CDR2 YDEGEE. Between the trimmed V and J ends, which lost 5 bases and 0 bases, there was a span of 17 bases. The CDR3 reads CASSPWGVLMNTEAFF. CDR3 DNA sequence: TGTGCCAGCAGTCCCTGGGGGGTCCTGATGAACACTGAAGCTTTCTTT.

As concerns this clone: This sample includes further DNA sequences coding for the same CDR3. The rearrangement joins TRBV4-2 to TRBJ2-7, with 10 bases that match TRBD1. The V and J ends lost 3 bases and 2 bases, in that order; junction bases with no gene match: 7. The CDR3 length is 16 residues. CDR1 and CDR2 (germline): LGHNA, YNFKEQ. CDR3 amino acids: CASSQASGQGTYEQYF. The CDR3 DNA sequence: TGTGCCAGCAGCCAGGCCTCGGGACAGGGGACCTACGAGCAGTACTTC.

J is TRBJ1-4 and V is TRBV5-1; TRBD1 agrees at 8 bases. V lost 2 bases and J lost 7; bases outside the gene matches: 7. The CDR3 is 15 amino acids. Per the germline V gene, CDR1 is SGHRS and CDR2 is YFSETQ. The CDR3 sequence is CASSFQGAEGEKLFF. The CDR3 DNA is TGCGCCAGCAGCTTCCAGGGGGCGGAGGGTGAAAAACTGTTTTTT.

In its sample, this clone was seen once. The gene calls are TRBV27 and TRBJ1-4; 9 bases are a match to TRBD1. The germline gives CDR1 MNHEY, CDR2 SMNVEV (reference sequence). V trimming: 6 bases; J trimming: 8 bases; junction bases outside the gene matches: 16. This CDR3 contains 17 residues. The CDR3 reads CASRWTGAAMGSEKLFF. The DNA for the CDR3 is TGTGCCAGCAGGTGGACAGGGGCCGCTATGGGGAGCGAAAAACTGTTTTTT.

The V call is TRBV2, the J call TRBJ2-7; D call uncertain. The germline V gene has CDR1 SNHLY and CDR2 FYNNEI. The CDR3 sequence is 15 residues long. V was clipped by 3 bases and J by 3 bases, with 15 bases between them. In DNA, the CDR3 is TGTGCCAGCAGTGATTGGGCAGTACAAAACTACGAGCAGTACTTC. This translates into CASSDWAVQNYEQYF.

The chain employs TRBV27 and TRBJ2-5; 13 positions match TRBD2. TRBJ2-7 explains the end of the DNA better; the J call may be wrong. The CDR3 is 15 amino acids. Germline V gene sequence: CDR1 MNHEY, CDR2 SMNVEV (reference sequence). The CDR3 region is CASRHGLAGEYEQYF. The CDR3 DNA reads TGTGCCAGCAGGCACGGACTAGCGGGAGAGTACGAGCAGTACTTC.

This clone was picked up a small number of times. V and J are TRBV30 and TRBJ1-1, with 9 bases matching TRBD1. Germline CDR1 is GTSNPN and CDR2 is SVGIG (reference sequence). The J segment lost 1 base and the V segment lost 5 bases, leaving 5 bases of the junction unmatched. The CDR3 runs to 14 residues. CDR3 loop: CAWGWDRENTEAFF. The CDR3 DNA reads as TGTGCCTGGGGCTGGGACAGGGAGAACACTGAAGCTTTCTTT.

The chain employs TRBV27 and TRBJ1-2; 8 bases are shared with TRBD1. Germline CDR1 MNHEY, CDR2 SMNVEV (reference sequence). The junction had 4 bases not matched to a gene; V was cut back by 3 bases and J by 4 bases. CDR3 length: 14 residues. The CDR3 loop reads CASSFVGQGYGYTF. CDR3 in DNA: TGTGCCAGCAGTTTTGTAGGACAGGGCTATGGCTACACCTTC.

This chain joins TRBV2 and TRBJ1-2, with a possible D match to TRBD1 (6 bases). V was pared by 7 bases and J by 4 bases, with 13 bases between. CDR1 is SNHLY and CDR2 is FYNNEI in the germline V gene. CDR3 length: 13 amino acids. The CDR3, as DNA: TGTGCCAGCAACCCCCAGGGGACCTATGGCTACACCTTC. Translating gives CASNPQGTYGYTF.

The rearrangement links TRBV9 to TRBJ2-1, with 10 bases aligning to TRBD2. V lost 1 base and J lost 7; bases outside the gene matches: 5. The germline V gene has CDR1 SGDLS and CDR2 YYNGEE. The CDR3 loop spans 15 amino acids. In DNA, the CDR3 is TGTGCCAGCAGCGTAAGCGGGGGGGGCGGGAATGAGCAGTTCTTC. Translating gives CASSVSGGGGNEQFF.

The chain employs TRBV13 and TRBJ2-3, with TRBD1 matching 7 bases. Germline V lookup: CDR1 PRHDT, CDR2 FYEKMQ (reference sequence). Trimming cost V 0 bases and J 0 bases; bases outside gene matches: 12. The CDR3 consists of 19 residues. CDR3 bases: TGTGCCAGCAGCTTAGGCCTTCTAGGACAGGTCTTGAGCACAGATACGCAGTATTTT. Protein sequence: CASSLGLLGQVLSTDTQYF.

This clone was picked up a small number of times. The V gene is TRBV14, the J gene TRBJ2-1; D possibly corresponds to TRBD1 (5 bases). Germline values: CDR1 SGHDN, CDR2 FVKESK. This CDR3 is built from 18 residues. Trimming pared 4 bases from V and 3 bases from J, leaving 22 bases between. The CDR3 nucleotides read TGTGCCAGCAGCCCTCAATTGACCAGGGTGAGGAGCTACAATGAGCAGTTCTTC. Its protein product is CASSPQLTRVRSYNEQFF.

V usage is TRBV29-1 and J usage is TRBJ1-4, with 7 bases identical to TRBD1. CDR1 and CDR2 from the germline V gene are SQVTM and ANQGSEA. The ends lost 7 bases at V and 8 bases at J; junction bases unmatched: 10. There are 13 residues in the CDR3. The CDR3 nucleotides are TGCAGCGCCCAGACAGGGTTTGGGGAAAAACTGTTTTTT. Protein product: CSAQTGFGEKLFF.

V is TRBV9 and J is TRBJ2-3; tentative D call: TRBD2 (5 bases). Between the trimmed V and J ends, which lost 4 bases and 0 bases, there was a span of 9 bases. The CDR3 contains 14 residues. CDR1 SGDLS and CDR2 YYNGEE come from the germline V gene. CDR3 bases: TGTGCCAGCAGCTCCCGGACTAGCACAGATACGCAGTATTTT. Protein product: CASSSRTSTDTQYF.

The chain combines TRBV6-1 with TRBJ1-6; D is possibly TRBD1 (5 bases). V gave up 7 bases and J gave up 10 bases, with 17 bases separating them. This CDR3 is 14 amino acids long. The germline V gene has CDR1 MNHNS and CDR2 SASEGT. Here the CDR3 reads CASTEWGGRSPLHF. The DNA for the CDR3 is TGTGCCAGCACTGAGTGGGGGGGGAGATCACCCCTCCACTTT.

The chain uses TRBV28 and TRBJ2-3, with 11 bases fitting TRBD2. The CDR3 runs 19 residues. From germline, CDR1 is MDHEN and CDR2 SYDVKM. J was trimmed by 1 base and V by 2 bases; bases with no gene match: 11. CDR3 coding DNA: TGTGCCAGCAGTTTAGCGGGGCTAGCGGGAGGATGGGGCACAGATACGCAGTATTTT. As protein: CASSLAGLAGGWGTDTQYF.

Only one count was recorded for this clone. The V and J genes are TRBV19 and TRBJ1-5; 9 nucleotides agree with TRBD1. V gave up 3 bases and J gave up 4 bases; unmatched junction bases: 4. CDR1 is LNHDA, CDR2 SQIVND, per germline (reference sequence). The length of the CDR3 is 15 residues. CDR3 nucleotides: TGTGCCAGTAGTATTTTCGGACAGGGGAATCAGCCCCAGCATTTT. Translation: CASSIFGQGNQPQHF.